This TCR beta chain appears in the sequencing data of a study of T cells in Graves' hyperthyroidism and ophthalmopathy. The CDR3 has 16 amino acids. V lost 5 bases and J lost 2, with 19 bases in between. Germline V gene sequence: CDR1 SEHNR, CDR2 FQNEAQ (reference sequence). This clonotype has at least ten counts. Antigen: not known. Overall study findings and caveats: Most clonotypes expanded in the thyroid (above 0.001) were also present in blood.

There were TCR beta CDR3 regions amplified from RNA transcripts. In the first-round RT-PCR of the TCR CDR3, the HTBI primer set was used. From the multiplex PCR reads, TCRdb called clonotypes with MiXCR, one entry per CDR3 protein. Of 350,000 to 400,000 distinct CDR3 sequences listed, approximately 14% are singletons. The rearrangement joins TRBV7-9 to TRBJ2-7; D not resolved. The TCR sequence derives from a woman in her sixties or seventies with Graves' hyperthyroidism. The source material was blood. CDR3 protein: CASSDRDTNPPYEQYF. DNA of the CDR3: TGTGCCAGCAGCGATCGCGACACTAACCCCCCCTACGAGCAGTACTTC.